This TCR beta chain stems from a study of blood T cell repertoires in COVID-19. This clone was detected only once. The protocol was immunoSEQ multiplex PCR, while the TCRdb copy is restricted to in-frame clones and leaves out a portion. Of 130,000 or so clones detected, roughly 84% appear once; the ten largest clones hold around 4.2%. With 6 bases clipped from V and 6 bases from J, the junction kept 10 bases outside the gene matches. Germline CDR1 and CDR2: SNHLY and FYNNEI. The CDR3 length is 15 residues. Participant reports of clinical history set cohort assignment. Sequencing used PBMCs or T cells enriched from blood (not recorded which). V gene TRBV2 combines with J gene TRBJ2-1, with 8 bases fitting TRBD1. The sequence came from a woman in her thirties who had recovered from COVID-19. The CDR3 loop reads CASRIRGHSGNEQFF. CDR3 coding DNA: TGTGCCAGCAGAATCAGGGGGCATTCAGGCAATGAGCAGTTCTTC.